What follows is one T cell receptor (beta chain) and its context. V dropped 4 bases and J dropped 6; count of bases not matched to a gene: 18. Germline lookup yields CDR1 MGHRA and CDR2 YSYEKL. The CDR3 extends over 17 amino acids. This sample was included in a study of CD8 T cells in Susac syndrome. RNA was extracted with the RNeasy kit, and a quantity of about 0.5 to 1 ug was reverse transcribed using random hexamers. Amplification of TCR beta CDR3 spanned 54 Vbeta and 13 Jbeta via immunoSEQ multiplex PCR. TCRdb reprocessed the immunoSEQ multiplex PCR reads with MiXCR, giving one entry per CDR3 protein. The table shows about 300,000 distinct CDR3 sequences, with approximately 85% occurring only once. Sequencing of TCR beta covered CD8+ and CD4+ T cells obtained from blood. Stable or active relapsing-remitting multiple sclerosis, untreated and meeting revised McDonald criteria, defined the controls. The CD8+ and CD4+ T cells were negatively isolated, with the TEMRA cells enriched by FACS.

V gene TRBV4-1 combines with J gene TRBJ2-7; 7 bases match TRBD1. The sequence was obtained from a human donor with multiple sclerosis. Sequenced input: CD8+ T cells from PBMCs. The CDR3 reads CASSLWDSYSLSAEQYF. CDR3 bases: TGCGCCAGCAGCCTTTGGGACAGCTACTCCTTATCTGCCGAGCAGTACTTC.